This T cell receptor beta chain was captured in a study of Tregs in tolerant kidney transplant recipients. General observations from the study: Expanding Tregs on activated donor B cells appeared to best identify donor-specific TCRbeta clones.

This table comes from immunoSEQ multiplex PCR, and its TCRdb copy is limited to in-frame clones, with some not included. The data show 23,000 or so clones, and the top ten clones hold 4.1%. Related graft donors supplied nonmyeloablative bone marrow transplants, and mixed chimerism was transient. Comment on this clone: Its specificity is unknown.

The sample in question was CD4+ T cells from blood (PBMCs), obtained 6 months after the transplant. This receptor was obtained from a human patient who received a combined kidney and bone marrow transplant. Part of the T cell pool may stem from the graft donor.

This CDR3 reads CASSLVPRVPYEQYF. The part of the CDR3 DNA that was read is TGTGCCAGCAGCTTAGTTCCCAGGGTGCCCTACGAG. The chain links TRBV7-2 to TRBJ2-7, with a possible D match to TRBD1 (5 bases). The CDR3 extends 3 residues past the end of the read, so its final part is completed from the germline J gene. Trimming removed 1 base at V and 2 bases at J, with 12 bases between. This CDR3 has 15 amino acids. The germline V gene encodes CDR1 SGHTA and CDR2 FQGNSA.